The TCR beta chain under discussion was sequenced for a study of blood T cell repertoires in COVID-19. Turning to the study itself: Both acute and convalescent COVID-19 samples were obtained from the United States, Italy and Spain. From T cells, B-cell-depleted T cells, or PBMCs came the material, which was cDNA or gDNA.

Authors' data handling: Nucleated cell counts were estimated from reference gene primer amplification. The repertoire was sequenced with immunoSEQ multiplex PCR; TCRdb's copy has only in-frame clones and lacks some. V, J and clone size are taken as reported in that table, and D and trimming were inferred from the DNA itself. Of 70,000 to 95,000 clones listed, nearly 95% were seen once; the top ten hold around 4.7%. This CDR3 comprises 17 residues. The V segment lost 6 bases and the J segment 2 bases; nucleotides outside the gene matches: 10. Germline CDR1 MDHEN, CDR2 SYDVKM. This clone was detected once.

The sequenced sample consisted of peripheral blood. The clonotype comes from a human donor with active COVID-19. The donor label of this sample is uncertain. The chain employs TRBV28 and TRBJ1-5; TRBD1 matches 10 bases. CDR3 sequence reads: CASSPLGTGVGNQPQHF. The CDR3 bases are TGTGCCAGCAGCCCTCTAGGGACAGGGGTGGGCAATCAGCCCCAGCATTTT.